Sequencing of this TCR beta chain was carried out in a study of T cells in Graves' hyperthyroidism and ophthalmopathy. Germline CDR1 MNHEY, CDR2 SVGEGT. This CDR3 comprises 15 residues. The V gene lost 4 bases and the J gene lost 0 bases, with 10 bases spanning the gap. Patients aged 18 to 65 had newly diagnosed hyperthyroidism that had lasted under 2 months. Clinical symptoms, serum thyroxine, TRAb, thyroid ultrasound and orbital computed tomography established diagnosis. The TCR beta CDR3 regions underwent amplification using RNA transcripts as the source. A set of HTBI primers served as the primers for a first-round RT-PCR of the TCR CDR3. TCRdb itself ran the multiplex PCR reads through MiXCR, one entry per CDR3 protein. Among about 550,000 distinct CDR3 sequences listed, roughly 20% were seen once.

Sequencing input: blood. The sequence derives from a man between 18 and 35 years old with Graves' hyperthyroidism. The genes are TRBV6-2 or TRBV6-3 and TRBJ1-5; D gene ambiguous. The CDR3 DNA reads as TGTGCCAGCAGTTTGGGCCTAATTAGCAATCAGCCCCAGCATTTT. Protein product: CASSLGLISNQPQHF.